A selection of T cell receptor beta chains follows, all from one sample in a study of T cells in Graves' hyperthyroidism and ophthalmopathy. TCRdb fed the multiplex PCR reads into MiXCR, producing one record per CDR3 protein. The table has roughly 740,000 distinct CDR3 sequences, around 17% seen once. Sequenced input: blood. Receptors originate from a man younger than 35 with Graves' hyperthyroidism. Both conserved end residues are part of each CDR3. The D gene is left open where the match is weak. Clone size is shown for a subset of rows, as once, few, many or a class of expanded clone.

d_call	clone_size	j_call	v_call	cdr3_nt	cdr3_aa
NA	many	TRBJ1-2	TRBV4-3	TGCGCCAGCAGCCAAGAAGGTCACCGAAACTATGGCTACACCTTC	CASSQEGHRNYGYTF
TRBD2	few	TRBJ2-1	TRBV30	TGTGCCTGGGGTGGAGCGGGAGGCCCAAGGCAGTTCTTC	CAWGGAGGPRQFF
NA	NA	TRBJ1-1	TRBV7-9	TGTGCCAGCAGCTACTCAGCATTGAACACTGAAGCTTTCTTT	CASSYSALNTEAFF
NA	many	TRBJ2-2	TRBV28	TGTGCCAGCAGCTTCGCGCTCATCGGGGAGCTGTTTTTT	CASSFALIGELFF
TRBD1	NA	TRBJ2-7	TRBV4-2	TGTGCCAGCACCCTTACAACCGGGACAGACGGAGAGCAGTACTTC	CASTLTTGTDGEQYF
TRBD2	NA	TRBJ2-1	TRBV20-1	TGCAGTGCTCCGGGACTAGCGAGCTATGAGCAGTTCTTC	CSAPGLASYEQFF
NA	few	TRBJ2-3	TRBV20-1	TGCAGTGCTAGAGATGTAGTAGCGGCAGATACGCAGTATTTT	CSARDVVAADTQYF
NA	NA	TRBJ1-5	TRBV2	TGTGCCAGCAGTGAAGTCGTGGGGGTCAATCAGCCCCAGCATTTT	CASSEVVGVNQPQHF
TRBD2	few	TRBJ2-7	TRBV6-2/TRBV6-3	TGTGCCAGCACCCCCCCCGGACTAGCGCTCTACGAGCAGTACTTC	CASTPPGLALYEQYF
TRBD1	many	TRBJ2-5	TRBV28	TGTGCCAGCAGTTCCAGGGGGCTGGGGGAGACCCAGTACTTC	CASSSRGLGETQYF
TRBD2	many	TRBJ2-7	TRBV12-3/TRBV12-4	TGTGCCAGCAGTTCCTCTTGGGGGAGGGAGAACGAGCAGTACTTC	CASSSSWGRENEQYF
NA	many	TRBJ1-1	TRBV10-3	TGTGCCATCGGCACGGGGACTGAAGCTTTCTTT	CAIGTGTEAFF
TRBD2	many	TRBJ2-4	TRBV7-9	TGTGCCAGCAGCTTAACGGTTCCGGGAGGTATTCAGTACTTC	CASSLTVPGGIQYF
TRBD2	NA	TRBJ2-4	TRBV20-1	TGCAGTGCTAGAGGTCCGGGAGGCGTAAACATTCAGTACTTC	CSARGPGGVNIQYF
NA	many	TRBJ2-5	TRBV28	TGTGCGGGGGAAGAAGAGACCCAGTACTTC	CAGEEETQYF
NA	NA	TRBJ2-7	TRBV27	TGTGCCAGCAGTTTATCAGGGCCTGTATCCTACGAGCAGTACTTC	CASSLSGPVSYEQYF
NA	many	TRBJ2-3	TRBV2	TGTGCCAGCAGTGAAAGGGTCCGGGCAGGAACCACTTCGGATACGCAGTATTTT	CASSERVRAGTTSDTQYF
NA	few	TRBJ2-2	TRBV30	TGTGCCTGGAGGAACCTGGGTGGCACCGGGGAGCTGTTTTTT	CAWRNLGGTGELFF
NA	NA	TRBJ2-3	TRBV7-7	TGTGCTAGCAGCGCGGGACCACTTAGCACAGATACGCAGTATTTT	CASSAGPLSTDTQYF
TRBD2	NA	TRBJ2-7	TRBV4-2	TGTGCCAGCAGCTCCCAAGCGACTAGCGGGGGCTACGAGCAGTACTTC	CASSSQATSGGYEQYF
TRBD2	few	TRBJ2-7	TRBV20-1	TGCAGTGCTAGACCAGAGCGGGGGCCCTCCTACGAGCAGTACTTC	CSARPERGPSYEQYF
NA	NA	TRBJ2-2	TRBV10-3	TGTGCCATCAGTGAGGAGAGGGGCAGATCCGGGGAGCTGTTTTTT	CAISEERGRSGELFF
TRBD2	NA	TRBJ2-5	TRBV9	TGTGCCAGCAGCGTAGGAGCGGGAGGATTGGAGACCCAGTACTTC	CASSVGAGGLETQYF
NA	few	TRBJ1-2	TRBV27	TGTGCCAGCAGTCGAGGGTCCCCGTCTCTTAACTATGGCTACACCTTC	CASSRGSPSLNYGYTF